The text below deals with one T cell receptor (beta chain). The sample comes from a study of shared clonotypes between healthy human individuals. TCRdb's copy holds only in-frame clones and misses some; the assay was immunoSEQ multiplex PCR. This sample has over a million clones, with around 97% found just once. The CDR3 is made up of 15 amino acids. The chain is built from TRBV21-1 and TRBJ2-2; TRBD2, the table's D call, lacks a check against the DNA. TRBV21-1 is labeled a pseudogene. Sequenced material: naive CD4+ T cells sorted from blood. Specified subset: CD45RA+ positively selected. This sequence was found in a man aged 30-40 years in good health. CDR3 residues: CASTQREDNTGELFF. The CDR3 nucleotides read TGTGCCAGCACCCAAAGGGAGGATAACACCGGGGAGCTGTTTTTT.